Presented here are 23 T cell receptor beta chains from one specimen sequenced in a study of blood T cell repertoires in COVID-19. The method was immunoSEQ multiplex PCR; TCRdb's version includes in-frame clones alone and lacks a portion of them. The table records 200,000 to 250,000 clones, just under 90% of them present only once. Sequencing input: peripheral blood. These receptors all come from a man aged 25 to 40 with COVID-19, enrolled during active disease.

The J gene is TRBJ2-1, the V gene TRBV7-2; D unclear. CDR1 is SGHTA, CDR2 FQGNSA, per germline. This CDR3 has 13 residues. The germline V and J ends were trimmed by 4 bases and 10 bases, with 14 bases remaining between them. The CDR3 sequence: CASSSPSVREQFF. CDR3 DNA sequence: TGTGCCAGCAGCTCCCCTTCAGTACGAGAGCAGTTCTTC.

V gene TRBV6-6 combines with J gene TRBJ1-4; the match to TRBD1 covers 9 bases. The trim removed 6 bases at V and 0 bases at J, leaving 20 bases unmatched. The CDR3 runs 21 residues. Germline CDR1 and CDR2: MNHNY and SVGAGI (reference sequence). The CDR3 here is CASSSDRGTGSPYTTNEKLFF. The DNA of the CDR3 is TGTGCCAGCAGCTCGGACAGGGGAACCGGGTCGCCCTACACAACTAATGAAAAACTGTTTTTT.

The chain has TRBV6-4 and TRBJ2-3, with 7 bases lining up with TRBD1. The CDR3 covers 15 residues. Germline-derived CDR1 and CDR2 are MRHNA and SNTAGT. The junction had 4 bases not matched to a gene; V was cut back by 2 bases and J by 2 bases. The CDR3 protein is CASSDTTGATDTQYF. CDR3 coding DNA: TGTGCCAGCAGTGACACCACAGGGGCCACAGATACGCAGTATTTT.

The V gene is TRBV6-2 or TRBV6-3, the J gene TRBJ1-2; no reliable D call. Germline CDR1 reads MNHEY; CDR2 reads SVGEGT. V dropped 3 bases and J dropped 7 bases, with 9 bases sitting between them. The CDR3 has 12 amino acids. CDR3 in DNA: TGTGCCAGCAGTTATGAGGTCGGTGGCTACACCTTC. This translates into CASSYEVGGYTF.

The chain links TRBV5-1 to TRBJ2-7; 9 bases fit TRBD2. The CDR3 runs to 15 residues. Germline loops: CDR1 SGHRS, CDR2 YFSETQ. V lost 4 bases to trimming and J lost 1 base; unmatched junction nucleotides: 6. CDR3 bases: TGCGCCAGCAGCATCCTAGCGGGAATTTCCTACGAGCAGTACTTC. Protein sequence: CASSILAGISYEQYF.

The chain combines TRBV2 with TRBJ1-1, with 7 nucleotides matching TRBD1. CDR1 is SNHLY and CDR2 is FYNNEI in the germline V gene. This CDR3 contains 14 residues. The ends lost 7 bases at V and 2 bases at J; junction bases unmatched: 7. CDR3 region: CASTLQGTNTEAFF. The CDR3 region has the DNA TGTGCCAGCACGCTACAGGGGACTAACACTGAAGCTTTCTTT.

The chain uses TRBV28 and TRBJ2-7; 8 bases are shared with TRBD1. The V gene end was trimmed by 3 bases and the J gene end by 5 bases; junction bases not matched to a gene: 6. Germline V gene lookup returns CDR1 MDHEN and CDR2 SYDVKM. The CDR3 is 14 amino acids. The CDR3 coding sequence is TGTGCCAGCAGTTTTAGGACAGGGTTGAACGAGCAGTACTTC. Residues: CASSFRTGLNEQYF.

The chain carries TRBV4-1 and TRBJ1-3; TRBD1 aligns across 7 bases. Germline trimming cut 8 bases from V and 0 bases from J; bases unmatched to any gene: 7. The CDR3 has 15 amino acids. Germline assignment: CDR1 MGHRA and CDR2 YSYEKL. The CDR3 nucleotides are TGCGCCAGCGCGGACAGGAGTACCTCTGGAAACACCATATATTTT. It codes for CASADRSTSGNTIYF.

The chain's CDR3 is CASSLDRGYEQYF. The DNA for the CDR3 is TGTGCCAGCAGCTTGGACAGGGGTTACGAGCAGTACTTC. The genes are TRBV5-6 and TRBJ2-7; 7 positions match TRBD1. This CDR3 is built from 13 residues. The V gene end was trimmed by 0 bases and the J gene end by 4 bases; junction bases not matched to a gene: 1. CDR1 is SGHDT, CDR2 YYEEEE, per germline.

The chain couples TRBV19 to TRBJ1-4, with TRBD1 identical over 9 bases. V lost 7 bases and J lost 3; bases outside the gene matches: 9. This CDR3 spans 16 amino acids. Germline CDR1 is LNHDA and CDR2 is SQIVND (reference sequence). The CDR3 DNA reads as TGTGCCAGTACTGGGGACAGGGCGAGGGCTAATGAAAAACTGTTTTTT. Translated, it gives CASTGDRARANEKLFF.

V is TRBV10-2 and J is TRBJ1-1; a possible D gene is TRBD1 (5 bases). The CDR3 has 13 residues. CDR1 and CDR2 (germline): WSHSY, SAAADI. V was cut by 6 bases and J by 5 bases, with 13 bases left in between. CDR3 amino acids: CASREGVGTEAFF. CDR3 in DNA: TGCGCCAGCAGGGAAGGGGTAGGGACTGAAGCTTTCTTT.

This chain links TRBV4-3 with TRBJ1-4; weak D call: TRBD1 (5 bases). This CDR3 has 15 amino acids. The V end was cut by 1 base, the J end by 11 bases, with 17 bases between. Looked up from germline, CDR1 is LGHNA and CDR2 is YSLEER. The CDR3 bases are TGCGCCAGCAGCCAAGCGGGCGGGGAAGGGGCTAAACTGTTTTTT. Encoded protein: CASSQAGGEGAKLFF.

The chain has TRBV3-1 (or the pseudogene TRBV3-2) and TRBJ1-6; the D is unclear. The CDR3 runs to 14 residues. The V gene lost 2 bases and the J gene lost 4 bases, with 6 bases spanning the gap. Germline V gene data show CDR1 as LGHDT and CDR2 as YNNKEL (reference sequence). CDR3 in amino acids: CASSQSEYNSPLHF. In DNA, the CDR3 is TGTGCCAGCAGCCAATCGGAGTATAATTCACCCCTCCACTTT.

This rearrangement joins TRBV6-2 or TRBV6-3 to TRBJ2-7; the match to TRBD2 covers 10 bases. This CDR3 is built from 15 residues. The V segment lost 2 bases and the J segment 5 bases; nucleotides outside the gene matches: 6. Germline CDR1 and CDR2: MNHEY and SVGEGT. CDR3 in amino acids: CASSYHTSGINEQYF. The DNA of the CDR3 is TGTGCCAGCAGTTACCATACTAGCGGGATCAACGAGCAGTACTTC.

The chain carries TRBV7-9 and TRBJ2-7; TRBD2 might be the D (6 bases). Trimming removed 5 bases at V and 4 bases at J, with 12 bases between. Germline V gives CDR1 SEHNR, CDR2 FQNEAQ (reference sequence). The CDR3 totals 13 residues. The CDR3 nucleotides are TGTGCCAGCAGCCCCCGGGACTTTTACGAGCAGTACTTC. Translation gives CASSPRDFYEQYF.

Only a few counts were recorded for this clone. The rearrangement links TRBV25-1 to TRBJ2-7; D possibly corresponds to TRBD2 (6 bases). CDR3 length: 14 residues. Looked up from germline, CDR1 is MGHDK and CDR2 is SYGVNS. V lost 5 bases and J lost 5, with 16 bases in between. CDR3 protein: CASSFGGATDEQYF. CDR3 nucleotides: TGTGCCAGCAGTTTCGGAGGGGCGACAGACGAGCAGTACTTC.

V gene TRBV3-1 (or the pseudogene TRBV3-2) combines with J gene TRBJ2-1; D remains ambiguous. Trimming stripped 4 bases from V and 4 bases from J, with 20 bases between. This CDR3 comprises 17 residues. Germline values: CDR1 LGHDT, CDR2 YNNKEL (reference sequence). The CDR3 nucleotides are TGTGCCAGCAGCCTAAGTTGGTCGTTGGGCCCGTACAATGAGCAGTTCTTC. Its protein product is CASSLSWSLGPYNEQFF.

The chain uses TRBV4-3 and TRBJ2-1; TRBD1 aligns across 7 bases. The CDR3 has 14 residues. V shed 4 bases, J shed 6 bases, and the junction held 6 bases outside the gene matches. CDR1 is LGHNA, CDR2 YSLEER, per germline. The chain's CDR3 is CASSRLTGSNEQFF. DNA for the CDR3: TGCGCCAGCAGCCGCTTGACAGGGTCCAATGAGCAGTTCTTC.

The chain links TRBV9 to TRBJ1-6; D possibly corresponds to TRBD1 (5 bases). Trimming left V 0 bases short and J 7 bases short, with 11 bases between. From germline, CDR1 is SGDLS and CDR2 YYNGEE. The CDR3 loop spans 15 amino acids. CDR3 loop: CASSVVSGGNSPLHF. CDR3 coding DNA: TGTGCCAGCAGCGTAGTTTCCGGGGGGAATTCACCCCTCCACTTT.

The rearrangement uses TRBV19 and TRBJ1-2, with D unresolved. CDR1 is LNHDA, CDR2 SQIVND, per germline (reference sequence). Deletions cut 5 bases from V and 5 bases from J, with 12 bases between. The CDR3 has 13 residues. The CDR3 sequence is CASSLGRRYGYTF. In nucleotides, the CDR3 is TGTGCCAGTAGTCTTGGCAGGCGATATGGCTACACCTTC.

The chain couples TRBV12-3 or TRBV12-4 to TRBJ2-5, with a tentative D call TRBD1 (6 bases). V was trimmed by 3 bases and J by 4 bases, leaving 6 bases between them. This CDR3 is 12 amino acids long. The CDR3 region is CASSLTGETQYF. DNA for the CDR3: TGTGCCAGCAGTTTGACAGGAGAGACCCAGTACTTC.

The chain carries TRBV28 and TRBJ1-5, with D unclear. CDR1 is MDHEN, CDR2 SYDVKM, per germline. Trimming stripped 5 bases from V and 1 base from J, with 12 bases between. This CDR3 region has 15 residues. The CDR3 DNA sequence: TGTGCCAGCAGTCTAGGTCGAGGGAGCAATCAGCCCCAGCATTTT. Amino acid sequence: CASSLGRGSNQPQHF.

The sample holds a few counts of this clone. The chain couples TRBV29-1 to TRBJ2-1; 8 nucleotides agree with TRBD1. The germline CDR1 and CDR2 sequences are SQVTM and ANQGSEA. V shed 7 bases, J shed 4 bases, and the junction held 3 bases outside the gene matches. The length of the CDR3 is 12 residues. As DNA, the CDR3 is TGCAGCGACCGGACAGGGTACAATGAGCAGTTCTTC. This gives the protein CSDRTGYNEQFF.